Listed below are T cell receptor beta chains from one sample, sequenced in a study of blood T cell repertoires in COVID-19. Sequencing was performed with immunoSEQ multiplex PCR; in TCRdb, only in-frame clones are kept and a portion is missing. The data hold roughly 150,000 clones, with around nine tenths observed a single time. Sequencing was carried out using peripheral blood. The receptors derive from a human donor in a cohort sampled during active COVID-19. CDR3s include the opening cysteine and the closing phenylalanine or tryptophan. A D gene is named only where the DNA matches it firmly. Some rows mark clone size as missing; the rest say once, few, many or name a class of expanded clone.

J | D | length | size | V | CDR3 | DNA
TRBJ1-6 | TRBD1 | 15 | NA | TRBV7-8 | CASSLVGTDNSPLHF | TGTGCCAGCAGCTTAGTAGGGACAGATAATTCACCCCTCCACTTT
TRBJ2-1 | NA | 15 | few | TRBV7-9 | CASSLDSWYHNEQFF | TGTGCCAGCAGCTTAGACTCCTGGTACCACAATGAGCAGTTCTTC
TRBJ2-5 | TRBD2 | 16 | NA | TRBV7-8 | CASSPRLAGGGETQYF | TGTGCCAGCAGCCCTCGACTAGCGGGAGGGGGGGAGACCCAGTACTTC
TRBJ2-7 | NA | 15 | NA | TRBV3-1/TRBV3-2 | CASSHRGAPTYEQYF | TGTGCCAGCAGCCATCGGGGGGCCCCCACCTACGAGCAGTACTTC
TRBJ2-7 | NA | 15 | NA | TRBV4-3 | CASSQVAGQSYEQYF | TGCGCCAGCAGCCAAGTTGCGGGACAGTCCTACGAGCAGTACTTC
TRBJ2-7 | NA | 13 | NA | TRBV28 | CASSLTLGVEQYF | TGTGCCAGCAGTTTAACTCTAGGCGTCGAGCAGTACTTC
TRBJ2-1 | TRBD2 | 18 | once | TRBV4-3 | CASSQQTSGGTSYNEQFF | TGCGCCAGCAGCCAACAAACCTCCGGGGGGACCTCCTACAATGAGCAGTTCTTC
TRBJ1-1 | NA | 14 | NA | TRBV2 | CATQERVIDSEAFF | TGTGCCACCCAAGAACGGGTGATTGATTCTGAAGCTTTCTTT
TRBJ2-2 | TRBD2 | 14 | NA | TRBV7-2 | CARGLAGAHGELFF | TGTGCCAGGGGACTAGCGGGAGCACACGGGGAGCTGTTTTTT
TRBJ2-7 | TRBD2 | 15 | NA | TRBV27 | CASSLTSAAPTEQYF | TGTGCCAGCAGTTTGACTAGCGCGGCCCCTACGGAGCAGTACTTC
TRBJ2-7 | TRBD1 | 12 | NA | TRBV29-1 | CSVGTGGYEQYF | TGCAGCGTAGGGACAGGGGGATACGAGCAGTACTTC
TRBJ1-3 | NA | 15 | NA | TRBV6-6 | CASSPLGLSGNTIYF | TGTGCCAGCAGTCCGCTGGGGCTCTCTGGAAACACCATATATTTT
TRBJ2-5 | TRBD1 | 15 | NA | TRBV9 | CASSDSGTAEETQYF | TGTGCCAGCAGCGATTCCGGGACAGCCGAAGAGACCCAGTACTTC
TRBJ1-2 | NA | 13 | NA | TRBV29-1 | CSVEARSGEGYTF | TGCAGCGTTGAAGCCCGCTCGGGGGAGGGCTACACCTTC
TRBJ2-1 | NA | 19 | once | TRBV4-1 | CASSQDPVGAASSYNEQFF | TGCGCCAGCAGCCAAGATCCAGTTGGTGCGGCCAGCTCCTACAATGAGCAGTTCTTC
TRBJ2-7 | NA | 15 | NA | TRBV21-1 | CASSTGTGGPSEQYF | TGTGCCAGCAGCACTGGGACAGGAGGACCTTCAGAGCAGTACTTC
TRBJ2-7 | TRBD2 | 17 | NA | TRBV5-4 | CASSLGGLAGGSYEQYF | TGTGCCAGCAGCCTCGGCGGACTAGCGGGGGGGTCCTACGAGCAGTACTTC
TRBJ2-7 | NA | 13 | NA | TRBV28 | CATPGGAWVEQYF | TGTGCCACCCCCGGCGGGGCCTGGGTAGAGCAGTACTTC
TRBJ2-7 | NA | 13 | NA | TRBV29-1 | CSVGSGVSHEQYF | TGCAGCGTTGGTTCGGGAGTCTCTCACGAGCAGTACTTC
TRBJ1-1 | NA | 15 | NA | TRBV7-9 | CASRVGRTGNTEAFF | TGTGCCAGCAGGGTAGGCCGTACAGGGAACACTGAAGCTTTCTTT
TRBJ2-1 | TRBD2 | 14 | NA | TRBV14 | CASSPELAGGQQFF | TGTGCCAGCAGCCCGGAGCTAGCGGGAGGGCAGCAGTTCTTC
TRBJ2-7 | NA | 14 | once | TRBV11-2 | CASSLGFAKSEQYF | TGTGCCAGCAGCTTAGGTTTCGCAAAGAGCGAGCAGTACTTC
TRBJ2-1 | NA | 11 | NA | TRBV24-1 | CATSDSGTQFF | TGTGCCACCAGTGATTCCGGGACACAGTTCTTC
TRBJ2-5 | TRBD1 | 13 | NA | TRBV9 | CASRRTGQETQYF | TGTGCCAGCAGGCGGACAGGGCAAGAGACCCAGTACTTC
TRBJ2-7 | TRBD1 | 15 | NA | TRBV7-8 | CASSSPTGTEREQYF | TGTGCCAGCAGCTCCCCGACAGGGACGGAGCGGGAGCAGTACTTC
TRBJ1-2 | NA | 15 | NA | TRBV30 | CAWSPGIASDYGYTF | TGTGCCTGGAGTCCGGGGATTGCCTCCGACTATGGCTACACCTTC
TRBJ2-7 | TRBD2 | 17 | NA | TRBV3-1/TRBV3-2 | CASSPLPIAGEVHEQYF | TGTGCCAGCAGCCCGCTACCTATAGCGGGAGAAGTCCACGAGCAGTACTTC
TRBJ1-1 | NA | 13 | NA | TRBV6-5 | CASSPGTVTEAFF | TGTGCCAGCAGTCCCGGTACAGTCACTGAAGCTTTCTTT
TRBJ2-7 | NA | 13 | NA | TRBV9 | CASSVGLVGEQYF | TGTGCCAGCAGCGTAGGGCTAGTTGGCGAGCAGTACTTC
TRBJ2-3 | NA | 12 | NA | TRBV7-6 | CASSLFQDTQYF | TGTGCCAGCAGCTTATTTCAGGATACGCAGTATTTT
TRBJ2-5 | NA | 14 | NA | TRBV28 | CASSFARGQETQYF | TGTGCCAGCAGTTTCGCGAGGGGGCAAGAGACCCAGTACTTC
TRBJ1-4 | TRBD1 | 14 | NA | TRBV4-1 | CASSLQGANEKLFF | TGCGCCAGCAGCCTACAGGGGGCTAATGAAAAACTGTTTTTT
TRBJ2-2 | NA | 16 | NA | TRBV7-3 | CASSQRQGVDTGELFF | TGTGCCAGCAGCCAACGACAAGGGGTAGACACCGGGGAGCTGTTTTTT
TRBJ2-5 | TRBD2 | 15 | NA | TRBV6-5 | CASGPPGGRQETQYF | TGTGCCAGCGGCCCGCCGGGGGGTCGGCAAGAGACCCAGTACTTC
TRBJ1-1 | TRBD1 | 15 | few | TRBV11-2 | CASSSSPGQRGWAFF | TGTGCCAGCAGCTCGTCCCCGGGACAGAGGGGATGGGCTTTCTTT
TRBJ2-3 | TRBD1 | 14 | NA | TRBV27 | CASIRTGSTDTQYF | TGTGCCAGCATCAGGACAGGGAGCACAGATACGCAGTATTTT
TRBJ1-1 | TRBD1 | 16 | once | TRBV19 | CASSKRTGLGNTEAFF | TGTGCCAGTAGTAAACGGACAGGGCTCGGGAACACTGAAGCTTTCTTT
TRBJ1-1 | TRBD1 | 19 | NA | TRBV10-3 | CAISPSGQGSGGMNTEAFF | TGTGCCATCAGTCCCTCGGGACAGGGATCGGGTGGGATGAACACTGAAGCTTTCTTT
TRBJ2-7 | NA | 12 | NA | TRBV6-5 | CASRQGAYEQYF | TGTGCCAGCAGACAGGGTGCCTACGAGCAGTACTTC
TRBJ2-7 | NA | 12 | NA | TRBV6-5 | CASKGGGYEQYF | TGTGCCAGTAAGGGGGGGGGCTACGAGCAGTACTTC
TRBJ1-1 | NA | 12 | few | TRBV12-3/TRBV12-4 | CASSQGYTEAFF | TGTGCCAGCAGTCAGGGATACACTGAAGCTTTCTTT
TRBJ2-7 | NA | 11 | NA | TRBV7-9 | CASSRAYEQYF | TGTGCCAGCAGCAGAGCTTACGAGCAGTACTTC
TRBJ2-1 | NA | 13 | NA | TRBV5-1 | CASSSRGRDEQFF | TGCGCCAGCAGCTCCCGGGGTCGTGATGAGCAGTTCTTC
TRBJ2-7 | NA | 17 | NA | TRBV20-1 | CSASDGFTTRSSYEQYF | TGCAGTGCTAGTGATGGGTTCACTACTAGGAGCTCCTACGAGCAGTACTTC
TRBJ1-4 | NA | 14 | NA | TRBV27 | CASSYRATNEKLFF | TGTGCCAGCAGTTACAGGGCGACTAATGAAAAACTGTTTTTT